The 25 T cell receptor beta chains below come from one sample, sequenced in a study of regulatory T cells in long-lasting Graves disease (dated by TCRdb to the early 2020s). The method was multiplex PCR. The run used an Illumina HiSeq 4000. CDR3 regions were amplified by Arm-PCR with iRepertoire HTBI primers to construct TCR beta libraries. Using fastp trimming at Q25 and MiXCR clonotype assembly, TCRdb reanalyzed the public sequencing data and kept in-frame beta chains. Duplicate CDR3 protein sequences are folded into a single record with the most common DNA and genes. Within this sample are some 370,000 distinct CDR3 sequences, with roughly 25% of them counted one time only. Clones ranked in the top ten supply 25% to 30% of the sample. This specimen's time point label, interpreted: persistent/refractory GD, antithyroid drugs over 5 years with positive TRAb. For both TCR sequencing and RNA sequencing, RNA was extracted from PBMCs in TRIzol.

This specimen consisted of peripheral blood mononuclear cells (PBMCs), obtained when the disease was refractory, from a patient treated with antithyroid drugs. All receptors derive from a woman in her forties with Graves disease. Donor details come from another sample of the same person, matched by shared clones.

This clonotype was observed at least ten times. J is TRBJ2-7 and V is TRBV28, with 7 bases fitting TRBD2. This CDR3 is 14 amino acids long. Germline CDR1 MDHEN, CDR2 SYDVKM. The CDR3 region has the DNA TGTGCTACCCAGACTAGGACTAGAATTTACGAGCAGTACTTC. Its translation: CATQTRTRIYEQYF.

This clonotype has ten or more counts. CDR3 residues: CASSPGSESSYEQYF. CDR3 nucleotide sequence: TGTGCCAGCAGCCCCGGGAGCGAAAGCTCCTACGAGCAGTACTTC. This chain connects TRBV28 to TRBJ2-7; D may be TRBD2 (6 bases). The CDR3 runs 15 residues. V lost 6 bases and J lost 0, with 15 bases in between. CDR1 and CDR2 from the germline V gene are MDHEN and SYDVKM.

This clonotype was seen many times. The chain couples TRBV7-3 to TRBJ2-1; the match to TRBD2 covers 11 bases. The CDR3 has 16 residues. Germline V gives CDR1 SGHTA, CDR2 FQGTGA. V lost 5 bases, J lost 6 bases, and 9 bases stayed unmatched. The DNA for the CDR3 is TGTGCCAGCAGCCCTATTAGCGGGAGGGCCGTCAATGAGCAGTTCTTC. It translates to CASSPISGRAVNEQFF.

This clonotype occurred many times. The V gene is TRBV12-3 or TRBV12-4, the J gene TRBJ2-5, with unresolved D. V was cut by 0 bases and J by 7 bases, with 9 bases left in between. The CDR3 runs 13 residues. The CDR3 DNA sequence: TGTGCCAGCAGTTTAGCCCGTTGGCCGACCCAGTACTTC. Protein: CASSLARWPTQYF.

The chain employs TRBV6-9 and TRBJ2-5; TRBD2 agrees at 8 bases. V was clipped by 3 bases and J by 5 bases; unmatched bases: 11. CDR3 length equals 16 residues. Germline loops: CDR1 MNHGY, CDR2 SVAAGI. The CDR3: CASSYLGGLGTETQYF. In DNA, the CDR3 is TGTGCCAGCAGTTACCTCGGGGGACTAGGAACGGAGACCCAGTACTTC.

This clonotype came up many times. The rearrangement joins TRBV29-1 to TRBJ1-2; D is unresolved. V was clipped by 4 bases and J by 4 bases, with 10 bases between them. Germline CDR1 and CDR2: SQVTM and ANQGSEA. The CDR3 has 12 residues. CDR3 protein: CSVASELYGYTF. CDR3 coding DNA: TGCAGCGTTGCCTCGGAGCTCTATGGCTACACCTTC.

This chain uses TRBV10-3 with TRBJ2-7, with D possibly TRBD2 on 6 matching bases. Germline lookup yields CDR1 ENHRY and CDR2 SYGVKD. The CDR3 consists of 13 residues. V lost 5 bases to trimming and J lost 0 bases, with 8 bases between them. CDR3 loop: CAISWGDSYEQYF. The CDR3 DNA sequence: TGTGCCATCAGTTGGGGGGACTCCTACGAGCAGTACTTC.

This clonotype was observed many times. The gene calls are TRBV11-2 and TRBJ2-7, with 9 bases matching TRBD2. Germline CDR1 is SGHAT and CDR2 is FQNNGV. This CDR3 has 18 amino acids. J was trimmed by 0 bases and V by 1 base; bases with no gene match: 10. In DNA form, the CDR3 reads TGTGCCAGCAGCTTAGTTAAGATGACTAGCGGCAACTCCTACGAGCAGTACTTC. It encodes CASSLVKMTSGNSYEQYF.

This clonotype has ten or more counts. This chain joins TRBV7-8 and TRBJ2-3; possible D gene TRBD2, 6 bases. V was cut by 1 base and J by 6 bases, with 14 bases left in between. The CDR3 is 15 amino acids. CDR1 is SGHVS and CDR2 is FQNEAQ in the germline V gene. The CDR3 DNA reads as TGTGCCAGCAGCTTAGATCTGACTAGTGTGGATACGCAGTATTTT. It is translated as CASSLDLTSVDTQYF.

This clonotype was counted ten times or more. V gene TRBV12-5 combines with J gene TRBJ1-5; no clear D gene. Between the trimmed V and J ends, which lost 5 bases and 5 bases, there was a span of 28 bases. Germline loops: CDR1 LGHNT, CDR2 FRNRAP. The CDR3 contains 19 residues. The CDR3 nucleotides read TGTGCTAGTGGTCCCAAAGGACCAGAGAAAAAAGGTTTATATCAGCCCCAGCATTTT. This sequence encodes CASGPKGPEKKGLYQPQHF.

The V call is TRBV28, the J call TRBJ1-1; weak D call: TRBD1 (6 bases). CDR1 is MDHEN, CDR2 SYDVKM, per germline. Trimming removed 5 bases from V and 5 bases from J, with 18 bases in between. The CDR3 runs 15 residues. The DNA for the CDR3 is TGTGCCAGCAGTCTCCCGACAGGAGGTGGAACTGAAGCTTTCTTT. This gives the protein CASSLPTGGGTEAFF.

This clonotype showed up many times. CDR3 in amino acids: CASSSQGIEAFF. The DNA of the CDR3 is TGTGCCAGCAGTTCTCAGGGTATTGAAGCTTTCTTT. V and J are TRBV6-5 and TRBJ1-1, with a weak D call TRBD1 (5 bases). This CDR3 is 12 amino acids long. The V end was cut by 4 bases, the J end by 7 bases, with 10 bases between. CDR1 MNHEY and CDR2 SVGAGI come from the germline V gene.

The chain employs TRBV20-1 and TRBJ2-1, with 10 bases matching TRBD2. Germline-derived CDR1 and CDR2 are DFQATT and SNEGSKA (reference sequence). V shed 5 bases and J 2 bases; nucleotides not matched to a gene: 6. The CDR3 is 15 residues long. The CDR3 DNA follows: TGCAGTGCTGAGGCTAGCGGGAGTCCCTACAATGAGCAGTTCTTC. Translation: CSAEASGSPYNEQFF.

Only a few counts were recorded for this clonotype. V usage is TRBV10-3 and J usage is TRBJ1-2; D ambiguous. This CDR3 comprises 16 residues. Trimming removed 0 bases from V and 4 bases from J, with 15 bases in between. Germline V gene sequence: CDR1 ENHRY, CDR2 SYGVKD. The CDR3 spells CAISESGQVRSYGYTF. CDR3 DNA sequence: TGTGCCATCAGTGAGTCAGGGCAGGTCCGCAGCTATGGCTACACCTTC.

The chain couples TRBV19 to TRBJ1-5; weak D call: TRBD1 (6 bases). Trimming removed 2 bases from V and 2 bases from J, with 10 bases in between. Germline-derived CDR1 and CDR2 are LNHDA and SQIVND (reference sequence). CDR3 size: 15 residues. The CDR3 DNA reads TGTGCCAGTAGTATATGGCAGGGGCGCAATCAGCCCCAGCATTTT. Amino acids: CASSIWQGRNQPQHF.

This CDR3 reads CASSLAWAELETQYF. CDR3 nucleotide sequence: TGTGCCAGCAGTTTGGCGTGGGCCGAGCTGGAGACCCAGTACTTC. The J gene is TRBJ2-5, the V gene TRBV28, with no clear D. Trimming left V 3 bases short and J 5 bases short, with 16 bases between. The CDR3 length is 15 residues. Germline CDR1 MDHEN, CDR2 SYDVKM.

This clonotype was counted between two and nine times. The chain uses TRBV4-1 and TRBJ1-1, with D hard to call. Germline CDR1 reads MGHRA; CDR2 reads YSYEKL. The CDR3 loop spans 15 amino acids. The V end lost 2 bases, the J end lost 1 base, and 11 bases lay between the germline ends. CDR3 sequence reads: CASSQLGRPNTEAFF. In DNA, the CDR3 is TGCGCCAGCAGCCAACTTGGACGTCCGAACACTGAAGCTTTCTTT.

The rearrangement uses TRBV14 and TRBJ1-1; D is uncertain. V was shortened by 3 bases and J by 3 bases, with 8 bases between the two germline ends. This CDR3 region has 13 residues. Germline-derived CDR1 and CDR2 are SGHDN and FVKESK. DNA of the CDR3: TGTGCCAGCAGCCACGGACTCGACACTGAAGCTTTCTTT. This translates into CASSHGLDTEAFF. The variable domain in full, completed from reference TRBV14 and TRBJ1-1, reads EAGVTQFPSHSVIEKGQTVTLRCDPISGHDNLYWYRRVMGKEIKFLLHFVKESKQDESGMPNNRFLAERTGGTYSTLKVQPAELEDSGVYFCASSHGLDTEAFFGQGTRLTVV.

The rearrangement links TRBV11-2 to TRBJ2-1; 9 bases fit TRBD2. This CDR3 contains 19 residues. Germline CDR1 and CDR2: SGHAT and FQNNGV. The V gene end was trimmed by 5 bases and the J gene end by 5 bases; junction bases not matched to a gene: 19. CDR3 nucleotides: TGTGCCAGCAGCCGGCCTAGCGGGACCCCCCCCGCAGAGAACAATGAGCAGTTCTTC. This codes for CASSRPSGTPPAENNEQFF. The full variable domain, rest sourced from reference TRBV11-2 and TRBJ2-1, is EAGVAQSPRYKIIEKRQSVAFWCNPISGHATLYWYQQILGQGPKLLIQFQNNGVVDDSQLPKDRFSAERLKGVDSTLKIQPAKLEDSAVYLCASSRPSGTPPAENNEQFFGPGTRLTVL.

The table lists this clonotype with many counts. V and J are TRBV28 and TRBJ2-5; tentatively, D is TRBD2 (5 bases). From germline, CDR1 is MDHEN and CDR2 SYDVKM. The germline V and J ends were trimmed by 7 bases and 5 bases, with 17 bases remaining between them. The CDR3 is 14 residues long. The CDR3 loop is CASTVALAMETQYF. The CDR3 DNA sequence: TGTGCCAGCACAGTTGCTCTAGCAATGGAGACCCAGTACTTC.

This clonotype is medium-sized in the sample. The chain joins TRBV2 to TRBJ2-7; a weak D match, TRBD1 (5 bases). CDR1 and CDR2 (germline): SNHLY, FYNNEI. The CDR3 covers 12 residues. V lost 6 bases to trimming and J lost 5 bases, with 11 bases between them. The CDR3 DNA sequence: TGTGCCAGCAGGGACAACTTGGACGAGCAGTACTTC. This encodes CASRDNLDEQYF.

The V gene is TRBV11-2, the J gene TRBJ2-1; TRBD1 matches at 12 bases. After removal of 6 bases from V and 12 bases from J, the junction contained 3 bases not matched to a gene. The CDR3 is made up of 12 amino acids. Germline assignment: CDR1 SGHAT and CDR2 FQNNGV. CDR3 sequence reads: CASSRDRGRQFF. The CDR3 region has the DNA TGTGCCAGCAGTCGGGACAGGGGGCGGCAGTTCTTC.

This clonotype has at least ten counts. The chain couples TRBV28 to TRBJ2-7, with 14 nucleotides matching TRBD2. This CDR3 spans 16 amino acids. Germline CDR1 is MDHEN and CDR2 is SYDVKM. The V gene end was trimmed by 7 bases and the J gene end by 7 bases; junction bases not matched to a gene: 12. CDR3: CASTIPGLAGVKEQYF. The CDR3 DNA is TGTGCCAGCACCATTCCGGGACTAGCGGGAGTGAAAGAGCAGTACTTC.

V and J are TRBV28 and TRBJ2-1, with TRBD2 matching over 7 bases. The CDR3 contains 16 residues. Germline CDR1 MDHEN, CDR2 SYDVKM. V was pared by 3 bases and J by 4 bases, with 9 bases of the junction left unmatched. CDR3 in amino acids: CASSFYVASGYNEQFF. CDR3 DNA: TGTGCCAGCAGTTTTTATGTGGCTAGCGGATACAATGAGCAGTTCTTC.

This clonotype has only one observation. The chain recombines TRBV28 with TRBJ2-5; D is uncertain. The CDR3 consists of 19 residues. Per the germline V gene, CDR1 is MDHEN and CDR2 is SYDVKM. V was trimmed by 6 bases and J by 2 bases, leaving 28 bases between them. CDR3 in DNA: TGTGCCAGCAGCCAAGATGTGGCCTGGAGACATACGGATCAAGAGACCCAGTACTTC. The encoded protein is CASSQDVAWRHTDQETQYF.